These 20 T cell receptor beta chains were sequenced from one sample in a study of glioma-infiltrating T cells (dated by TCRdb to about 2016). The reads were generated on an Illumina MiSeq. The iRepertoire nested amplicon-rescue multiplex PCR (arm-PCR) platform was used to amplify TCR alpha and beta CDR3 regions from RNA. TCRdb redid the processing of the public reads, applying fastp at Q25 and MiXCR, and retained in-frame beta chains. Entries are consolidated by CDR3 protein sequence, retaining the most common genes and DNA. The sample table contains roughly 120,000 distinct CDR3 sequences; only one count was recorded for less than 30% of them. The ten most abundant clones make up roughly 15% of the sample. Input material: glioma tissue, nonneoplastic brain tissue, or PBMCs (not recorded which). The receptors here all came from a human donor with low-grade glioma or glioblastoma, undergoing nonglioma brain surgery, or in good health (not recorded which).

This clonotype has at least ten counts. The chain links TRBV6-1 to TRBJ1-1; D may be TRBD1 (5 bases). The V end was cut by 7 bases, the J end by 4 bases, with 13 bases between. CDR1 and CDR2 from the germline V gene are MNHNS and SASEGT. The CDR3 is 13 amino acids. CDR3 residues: CASMKGPGTEAFF. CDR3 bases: TGTGCCAGCATGAAGGGGCCTGGCACTGAAGCTTTCTTT.

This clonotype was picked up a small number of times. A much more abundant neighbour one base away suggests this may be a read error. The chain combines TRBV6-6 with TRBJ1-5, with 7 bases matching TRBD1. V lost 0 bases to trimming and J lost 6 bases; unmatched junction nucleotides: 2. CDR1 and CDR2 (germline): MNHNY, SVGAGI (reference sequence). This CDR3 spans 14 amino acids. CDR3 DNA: TGTGCCAGCAGTTACTCGGCAGGGGGTCAGCCCCAGCATTTT. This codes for CASSYSAGGQPQHF.

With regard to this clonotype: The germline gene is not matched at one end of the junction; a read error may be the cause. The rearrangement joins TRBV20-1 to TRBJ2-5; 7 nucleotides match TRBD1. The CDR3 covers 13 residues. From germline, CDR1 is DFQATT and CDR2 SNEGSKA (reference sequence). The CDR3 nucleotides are TGCAGAAACAGACAGGGCGAGATCGAGACCAAGTACTTC. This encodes CRNRQGEIETKYF.

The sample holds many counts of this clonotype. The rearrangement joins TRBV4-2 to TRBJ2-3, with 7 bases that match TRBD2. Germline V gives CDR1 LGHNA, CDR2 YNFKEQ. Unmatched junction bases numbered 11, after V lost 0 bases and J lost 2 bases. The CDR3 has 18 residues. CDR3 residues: CASSQDLRTRGFTDTQYF. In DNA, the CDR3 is TGTGCCAGCAGCCAAGATCTGCGGACTAGAGGCTTCACAGATACGCAGTATTTT.

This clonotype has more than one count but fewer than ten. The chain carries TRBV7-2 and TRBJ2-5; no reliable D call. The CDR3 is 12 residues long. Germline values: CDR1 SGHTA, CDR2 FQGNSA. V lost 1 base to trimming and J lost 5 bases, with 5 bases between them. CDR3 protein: CASSLVAETQYF. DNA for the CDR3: TGTGCCAGCAGCTTAGTGGCGGAGACCCAGTACTTC.

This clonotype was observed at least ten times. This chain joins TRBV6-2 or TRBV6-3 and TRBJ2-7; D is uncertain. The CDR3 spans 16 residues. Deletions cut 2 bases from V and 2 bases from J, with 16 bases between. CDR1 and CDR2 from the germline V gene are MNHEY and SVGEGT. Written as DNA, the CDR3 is TGTGCCAGCAGTTACCGATATGAGAGAAACCCCTACGAGCAGTACTTC. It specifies CASSYRYERNPYEQYF.

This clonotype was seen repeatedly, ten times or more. Here the CDR3 DNA reads TGTGCCACCACCCCGGGGGGATACAATCAGCCCCAGCATTTT. It yields the protein CATTPGGYNQPQHF. This chain links TRBV10-3 with TRBJ1-5; perhaps TRBD1 as D (5 bases). The V end lost 10 bases, the J end lost 3 bases, and 16 bases lay between the germline ends. Germline CDR1 ENHRY, CDR2 SYGVKD. CDR3 length equals 14 residues.

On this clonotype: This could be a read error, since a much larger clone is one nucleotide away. The CDR3 DNA is TGCAGTGCTATGGGACTAGGAATTATCACCTACAATGAGCAGTCCTTC. Its protein product is CSAMGLGIITYNEQSF. This chain uses TRBV20-1 with TRBJ2-1; 8 positions agree with TRBD2. Looked up from germline, CDR1 is DFQATT and CDR2 is SNEGSKA (reference sequence). The CDR3 consists of 16 residues.

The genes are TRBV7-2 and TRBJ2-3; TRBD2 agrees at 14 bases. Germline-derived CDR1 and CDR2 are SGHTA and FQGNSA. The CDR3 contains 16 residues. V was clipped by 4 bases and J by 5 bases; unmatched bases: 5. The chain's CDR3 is CASSSGLAGAQDTQYF. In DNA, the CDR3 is TGTGCCAGCAGCTCGGGACTAGCGGGAGCACAAGATACGCAGTATTTT.

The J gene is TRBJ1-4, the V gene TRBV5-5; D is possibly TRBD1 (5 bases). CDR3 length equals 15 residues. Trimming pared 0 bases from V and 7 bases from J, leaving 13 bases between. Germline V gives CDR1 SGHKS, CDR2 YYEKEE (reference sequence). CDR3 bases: TGTGCCAGCAGCTTGGTGAATTCAGGGTCTGAAAAACTGTTTTTT. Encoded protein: CASSLVNSGSEKLFF.

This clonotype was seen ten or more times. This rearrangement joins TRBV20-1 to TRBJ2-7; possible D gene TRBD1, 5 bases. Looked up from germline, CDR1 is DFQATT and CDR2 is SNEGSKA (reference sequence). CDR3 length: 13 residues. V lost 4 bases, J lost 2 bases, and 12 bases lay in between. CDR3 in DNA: TGCAGTGCTACACCAGTGACAGCCTACGAGCAGTACTTC. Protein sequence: CSATPVTAYEQYF.

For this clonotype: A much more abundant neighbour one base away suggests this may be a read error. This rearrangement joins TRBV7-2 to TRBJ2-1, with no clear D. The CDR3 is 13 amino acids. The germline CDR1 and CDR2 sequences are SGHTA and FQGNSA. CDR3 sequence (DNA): TGTGCCTGCAGCGTTGGCTCCTACAGTGAGCAGTTCTTC. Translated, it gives CACSVGSYSEQFF.

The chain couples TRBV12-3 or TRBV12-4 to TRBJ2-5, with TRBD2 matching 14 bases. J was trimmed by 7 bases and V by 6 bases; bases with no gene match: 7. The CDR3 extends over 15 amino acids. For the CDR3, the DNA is TGTGCCAGCAGCAGACTAGCGGGAGGGCCGGGGACCCAGTACTTC. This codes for CASSRLAGGPGTQYF.

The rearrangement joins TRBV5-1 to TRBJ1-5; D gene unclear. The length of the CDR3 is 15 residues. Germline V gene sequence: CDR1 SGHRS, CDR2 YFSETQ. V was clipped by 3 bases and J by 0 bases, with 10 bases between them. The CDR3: CASSSGADSNQPQHF. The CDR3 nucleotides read TGCGCCAGCAGCTCGGGAGCAGATAGCAATCAGCCCCAGCATTTT.

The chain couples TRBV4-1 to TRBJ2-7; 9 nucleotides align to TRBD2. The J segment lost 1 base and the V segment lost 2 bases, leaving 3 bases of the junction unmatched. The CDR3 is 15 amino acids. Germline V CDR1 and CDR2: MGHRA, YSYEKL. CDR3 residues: CASSQPGLASYEQYF. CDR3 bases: TGCGCCAGCAGCCAACCTGGACTAGCGTCCTACGAGCAGTACTTC.

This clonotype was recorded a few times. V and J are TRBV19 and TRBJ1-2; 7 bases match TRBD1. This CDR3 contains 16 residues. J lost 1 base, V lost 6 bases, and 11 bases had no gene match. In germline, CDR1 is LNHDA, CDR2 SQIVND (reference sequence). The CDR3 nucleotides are TGTGCCAGTAGACCGCCGGACAGGACGTATAACTATGGCTACACCTTC. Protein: CASRPPDRTYNYGYTF.

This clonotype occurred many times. The CDR3 loop is CASSLTLNYGYTF. CDR3 bases: TGTGCCAGCAGTCTTACACTTAACTATGGCTACACCTTC. The genes are TRBV6-1 and TRBJ1-2; no clear D gene. The V end was cut by 5 bases, the J end by 1 base, with 8 bases between. The germline V gene encodes CDR1 MNHNS and CDR2 SASEGT. The CDR3 length is 13 residues.

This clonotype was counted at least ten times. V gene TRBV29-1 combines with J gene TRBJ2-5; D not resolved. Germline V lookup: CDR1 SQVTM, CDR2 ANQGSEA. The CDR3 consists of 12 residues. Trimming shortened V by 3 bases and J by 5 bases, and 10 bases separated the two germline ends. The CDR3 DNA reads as TGCAGCGTTGATCTCTTTGGGGAGACCCAGTACTTC. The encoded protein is CSVDLFGETQYF.

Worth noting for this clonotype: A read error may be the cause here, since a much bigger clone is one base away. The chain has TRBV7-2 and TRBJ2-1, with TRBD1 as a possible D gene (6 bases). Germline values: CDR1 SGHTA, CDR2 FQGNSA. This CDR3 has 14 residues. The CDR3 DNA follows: TGTGCCAGCGGCTTAGGGGGTAGCCATAATGAGCAGTTCTTC. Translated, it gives CASGLGGSHNEQFF.

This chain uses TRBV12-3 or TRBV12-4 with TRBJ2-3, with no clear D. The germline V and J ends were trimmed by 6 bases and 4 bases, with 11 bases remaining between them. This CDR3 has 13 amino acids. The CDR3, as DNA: TGTGCCAGCAGCCCTGCCAGCCCAGATACGCAGTATTTT. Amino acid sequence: CASSPASPDTQYF.